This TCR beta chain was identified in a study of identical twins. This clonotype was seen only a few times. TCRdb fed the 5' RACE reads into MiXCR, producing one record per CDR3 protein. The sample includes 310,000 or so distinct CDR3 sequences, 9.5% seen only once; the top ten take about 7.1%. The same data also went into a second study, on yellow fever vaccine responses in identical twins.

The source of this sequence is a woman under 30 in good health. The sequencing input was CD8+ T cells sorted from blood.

Written as DNA, the CDR3 is TGTGCCACCTCTGAGGCGGGGGACTACAATGAGCAGTTCTTC. This encodes CATSEAGDYNEQFF. The V gene is TRBV24-1, the J gene TRBJ2-1; 7 positions agree with TRBD2. V shed 9 bases and J 3 bases; nucleotides not matched to a gene: 7. The CDR3 is 14 residues long. Germline V CDR1 and CDR2: KGHDR, SFDVKD.